This T cell receptor beta chain was captured in a study of response to subunit inactivated influenza vaccine. The study, taken as a whole, reports: A suggestion made by the authors is that each seasonal influenza vaccination recruits few new T cells.

Using its own MiXCR run on the RT-PCR reads, TCRdb lists one record per CDR3 protein. The sample contains under 750,000 distinct CDR3 sequences, over 9.5% of which appear only once. This clonotype has just a few counts. Its cognate antigen is unknown. V shed 0 bases and J 10 bases; nucleotides not matched to a gene: 8. Germline CDR1 reads DFQATT; CDR2 reads SNEGSKA (reference sequence). The CDR3 totals 15 residues. This clonotype originated in a man between 45 and 60 years old who received an inactivated influenza vaccine. The sample was PBMCs from blood, taken on the day of vaccination. The chain combines TRBV20-1 with TRBJ1-6; TRBD1 aligns across 8 bases. This CDR3 reads CSARDPRGQESPLHF. Here the CDR3 DNA reads TGCAGTGCTAGAGACCCCAGGGGGCAGGAATCACCCCTCCACTTT.